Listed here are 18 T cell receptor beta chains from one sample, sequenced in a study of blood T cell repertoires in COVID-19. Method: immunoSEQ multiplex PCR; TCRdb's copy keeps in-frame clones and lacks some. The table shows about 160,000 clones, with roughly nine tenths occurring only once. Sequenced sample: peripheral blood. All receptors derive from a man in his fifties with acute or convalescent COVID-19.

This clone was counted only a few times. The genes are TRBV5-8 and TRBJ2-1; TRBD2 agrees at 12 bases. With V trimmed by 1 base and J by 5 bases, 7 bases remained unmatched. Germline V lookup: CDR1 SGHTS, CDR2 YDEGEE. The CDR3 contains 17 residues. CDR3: CASSLLLAGGGNNEQFF. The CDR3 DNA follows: TGTGCCAGCAGCTTGTTACTAGCGGGGGGCGGCAACAATGAGCAGTTCTTC.

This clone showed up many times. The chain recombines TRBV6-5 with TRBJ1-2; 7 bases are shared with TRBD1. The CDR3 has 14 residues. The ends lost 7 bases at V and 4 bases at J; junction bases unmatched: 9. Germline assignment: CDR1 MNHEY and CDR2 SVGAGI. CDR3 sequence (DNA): TGTGCCAGCATCTCGGGACAGAATCCCTATGGCTACACCTTC. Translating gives CASISGQNPYGYTF.

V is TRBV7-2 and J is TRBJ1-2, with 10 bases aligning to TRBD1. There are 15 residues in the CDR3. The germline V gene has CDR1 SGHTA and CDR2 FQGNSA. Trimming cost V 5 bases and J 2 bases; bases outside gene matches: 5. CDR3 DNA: TGTGCCAGCAGCCAATGGACAGGGGGGAACTATGGCTACACCTTC. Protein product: CASSQWTGGNYGYTF.

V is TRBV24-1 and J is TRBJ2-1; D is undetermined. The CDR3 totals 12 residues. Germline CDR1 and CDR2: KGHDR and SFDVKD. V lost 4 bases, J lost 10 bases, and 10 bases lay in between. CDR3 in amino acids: CATSDRTWEQFF. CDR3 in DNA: TGTGCCACCAGTGACCGAACATGGGAGCAGTTCTTC.

DNA of the CDR3: TGTGCCAGCAGCCTCCGGGACAGGGTCGTTGCGGGTGAAAAACTGTTTTTT. Translated: CASSLRDRVVAGEKLFF. This chain joins TRBV7-2 and TRBJ1-4; TRBD1 matches at 9 bases. Germline loops: CDR1 SGHTA, CDR2 FQGNSA. The V and J ends lost 5 bases and 7 bases, in that order; junction bases with no gene match: 14. The CDR3 totals 17 residues.

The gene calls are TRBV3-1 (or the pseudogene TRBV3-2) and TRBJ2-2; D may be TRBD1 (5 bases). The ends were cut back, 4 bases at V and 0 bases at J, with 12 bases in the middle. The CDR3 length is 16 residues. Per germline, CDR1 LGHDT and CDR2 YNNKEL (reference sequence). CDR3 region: CASSPWTNTNTGELFF. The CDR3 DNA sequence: TGTGCCAGCAGCCCCTGGACAAATACGAACACCGGGGAGCTGTTTTTT.

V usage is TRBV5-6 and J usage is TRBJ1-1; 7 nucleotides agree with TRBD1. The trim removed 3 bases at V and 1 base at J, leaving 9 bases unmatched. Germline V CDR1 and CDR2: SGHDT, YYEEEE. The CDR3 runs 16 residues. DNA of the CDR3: TGTGCCAGCAGCTGGTTCACCGGGACAGCGAACACTGAAGCTTTCTTT. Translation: CASSWFTGTANTEAFF.

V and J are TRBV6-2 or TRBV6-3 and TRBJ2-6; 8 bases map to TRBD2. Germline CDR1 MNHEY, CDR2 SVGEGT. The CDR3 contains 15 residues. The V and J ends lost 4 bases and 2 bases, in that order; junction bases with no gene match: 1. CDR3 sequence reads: CASSSAGAGANVLTF. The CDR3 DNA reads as TGTGCCAGCAGTTCAGCGGGGGCTGGGGCCAACGTCCTGACTTTC.

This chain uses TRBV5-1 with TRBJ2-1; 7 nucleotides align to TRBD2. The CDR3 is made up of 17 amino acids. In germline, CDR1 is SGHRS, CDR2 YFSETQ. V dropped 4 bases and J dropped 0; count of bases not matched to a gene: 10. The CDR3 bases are TGCGCCAGCAGCGGTGGATCGGGACTAAGCTCCTACAATGAGCAGTTCTTC. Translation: CASSGGSGLSSYNEQFF.

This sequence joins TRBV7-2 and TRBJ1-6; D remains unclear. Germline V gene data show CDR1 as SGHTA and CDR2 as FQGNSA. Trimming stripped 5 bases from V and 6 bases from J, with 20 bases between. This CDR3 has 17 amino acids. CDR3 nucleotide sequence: TGTGCCAGCAGCCTTCGCGGGAAAGGGCCGGTTAATTCACCCCTCCACTTT. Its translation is CASSLRGKGPVNSPLHF.

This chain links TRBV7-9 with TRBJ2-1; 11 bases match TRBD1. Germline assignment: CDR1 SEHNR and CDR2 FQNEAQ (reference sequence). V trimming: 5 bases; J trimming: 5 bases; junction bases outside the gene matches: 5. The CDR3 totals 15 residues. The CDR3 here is CASSLGQGANNEQFF. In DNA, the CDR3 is TGTGCCAGCAGCCTTGGACAGGGGGCGAACAATGAGCAGTTCTTC.

CDR3 residues: CASSPRTSGSSGYEQYF. The CDR3 DNA is TGCGCCAGCAGCCCACGGACTAGCGGGAGTTCGGGCTACGAGCAGTACTTC. This chain links TRBV5-1 with TRBJ2-7, with TRBD2 matching 13 bases. This CDR3 contains 17 residues. With V trimmed by 4 bases and J by 3 bases, 10 bases remained unmatched. Germline lookup yields CDR1 SGHRS and CDR2 YFSETQ.

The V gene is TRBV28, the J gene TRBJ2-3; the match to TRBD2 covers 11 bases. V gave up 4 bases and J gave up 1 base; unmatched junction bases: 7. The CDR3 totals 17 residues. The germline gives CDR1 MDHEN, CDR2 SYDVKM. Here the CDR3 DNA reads TGTGCCAGCAGTTCCCCGGGACTAGCGGAGGGCACAGATACGCAGTATTTT. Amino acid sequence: CASSSPGLAEGTDTQYF. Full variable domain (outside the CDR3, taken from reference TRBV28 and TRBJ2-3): DVKVTQSSRYLVKRTGEKVFLECVQDMDHENMFWYRQDPGLGLRLIYFSYDVKMKEKGDIPEGYSVSREKKERFSLILESASTNQTSMYLCASSSPGLAEGTDTQYFGPGTRLTVL.

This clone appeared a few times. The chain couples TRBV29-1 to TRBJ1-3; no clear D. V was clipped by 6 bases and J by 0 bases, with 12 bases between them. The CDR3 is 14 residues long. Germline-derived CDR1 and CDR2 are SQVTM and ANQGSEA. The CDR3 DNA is TGCAGCGTCCGCGACTTAAGCTCTGGAAACACCATATATTTT. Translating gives CSVRDLSSGNTIYF.

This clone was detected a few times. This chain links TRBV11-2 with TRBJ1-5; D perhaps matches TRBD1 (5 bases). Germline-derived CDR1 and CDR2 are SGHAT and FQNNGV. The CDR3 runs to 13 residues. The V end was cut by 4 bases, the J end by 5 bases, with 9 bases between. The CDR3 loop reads CASSWGEDQPQHF. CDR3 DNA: TGTGCCAGCAGCTGGGGGGAGGATCAGCCCCAGCATTTT.

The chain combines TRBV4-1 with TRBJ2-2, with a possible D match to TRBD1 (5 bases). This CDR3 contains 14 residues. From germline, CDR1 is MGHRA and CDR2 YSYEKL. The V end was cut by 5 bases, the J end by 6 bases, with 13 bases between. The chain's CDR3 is CASSFDRSPGELFF. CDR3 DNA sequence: TGCGCCAGCAGCTTTGACAGAAGTCCCGGGGAGCTGTTTTTT.

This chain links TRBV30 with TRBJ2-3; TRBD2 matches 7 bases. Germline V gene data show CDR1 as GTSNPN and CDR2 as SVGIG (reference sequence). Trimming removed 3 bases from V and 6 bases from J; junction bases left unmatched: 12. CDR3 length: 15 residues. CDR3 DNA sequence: TGTGCCTGGAGCCGTCAGCTAGCGGAGAGCGATACGCAGTATTTT. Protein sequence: CAWSRQLAESDTQYF.

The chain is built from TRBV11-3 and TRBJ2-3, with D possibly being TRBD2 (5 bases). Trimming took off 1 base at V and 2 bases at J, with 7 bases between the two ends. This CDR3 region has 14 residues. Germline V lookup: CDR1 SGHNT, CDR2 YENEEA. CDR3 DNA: TGTGCCAGCAGCTTAGGGGAGTACACAGATACGCAGTATTTT. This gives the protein CASSLGEYTDTQYF.